This T cell receptor (beta chain) derives from a study of blood T cell repertoires in COVID-19. For the study at large: Whether acute or convalescent, the COVID-19 samples came from the United States, Italy and Spain.

Original data processing: Nucleated cell counts were estimated from reference gene primer amplification. Only in-frame clones appear in the TCRdb table, and some are missing; sequencing was by immunoSEQ multiplex PCR. Clone size and V and J calls were adopted from that table, with D and trimming inferred from the DNA. The data contain 200,000 to 300,000 clones, 84% of them seen just once; the ten biggest clones take up 8.6%. CDR3 length equals 16 residues. The V end lost 2 bases, the J end lost 1 base, and 12 bases lay between the germline ends. Germline V CDR1 and CDR2: KGHSH, LQKENI. V and J are TRBV18 and TRBJ1-3; a weak D match, TRBD1 (5 bases). The TCR was taken from a human donor in a cohort sampled during active COVID-19. The source material was peripheral blood. The CDR3 bases are TGTGCCAGCTCACCATCGGTTGGGGGGTCTGGAAACACCATATATTTT. It translates to CASSPSVGGSGNTIYF.